This TCR beta chain was identified in a study of T cell responses to AZD1222 COVID-19 vaccine. Produced via immunoSEQ multiplex PCR; TCRdb's table is partial and in-frame only. The sample contains 120,000 to 150,000 clones, 92% of which appear only once. Material: peripheral blood, obtained on day 0 of AZD1222 vaccination. The sequence was obtained from an adult in good health.

The CDR3 loop is CASSPGAGYTF. CDR3 nucleotide sequence: TGTGCCAGCTCACCCGGGGCTGGCTACACCTTC. The chain joins TRBV18 to TRBJ1-2, with D possibly matching TRBD1 (5 bases). Germline loops: CDR1 KGHSH, CDR2 LQKENI. The CDR3 contains 11 residues. The V gene lost 3 bases and the J gene lost 7 bases, with 6 bases spanning the gap.